The rows below give T cell receptor beta chains drawn from one sample of a study of shared clonotypes between healthy human individuals. Using immunoSEQ multiplex PCR, the repertoire was profiled, and TCRdb retains in-frame clones only, with some absent. In the table there are around 1,900,000 clones, about 93% of which are singletons. The source material was naive CD8+ T cells from PBMCs. Receptors were obtained from a young man in good health. Some clones in this sample may be carry-over from other donors' samples. Each CDR3 is given with its conserved first and last residue. The D gene is left open where the match is weak. Rows may omit the clone size; those that give it use once, few, many or a size class.

d_call clone_size j_call v_call cdr3_aa cdr3_nt
. once TRBJ2-1 TRBV13 CASSLQAAEQFF TGTGCCAGCAGCTTACAGGCGGCCGAGCAGTTCTTC
. . TRBJ2-3 TRBV7-3 CASSPMVASTDTQYF TGTGCCAGCAGCCCCATGGTTGCGAGCACAGATACGCAGTATTTT
. . TRBJ2-7 TRBV15 CATSSRAEDYEQYF TGTGCCACCAGCAGCAGGGCCGAGGACTACGAGCAGTACTTC
. . TRBJ1-5 TRBV19 CASSIKGWEDMYSNQPQHF TGTGCCAGTAGTATAAAAGGGTGGGAGGACATGTATAGCAATCAGCCCCAGCATTTT
TRBD1 . TRBJ2-7 TRBV27 CASSPGTGEYEQYF TGTGCCAGCAGTCCCGGGACAGGGGAGTACGAGCAGTACTTC
. . TRBJ2-2 TRBV6-5 CASSYMGTPGELFF TGTGCCAGCAGTTACATGGGGACCCCCGGGGAGCTGTTTTTT
. . TRBJ1-2 TRBV19 CASTPEGGGVGYTF TGTGCCAGTACCCCCGAGGGGGGAGGGGTTGGCTACACCTTC
TRBD1 . TRBJ2-3 TRBV5-1 CASSEGQGIGADTQYF TGCGCCAGCAGCGAGGGACAGGGCATCGGGGCAGATACGCAGTATTTT
. . TRBJ2-5 TRBV11-2 CASSYSSAAPIEKETQYF TGTGCCAGCAGCTACTCCTCGGCGGCTCCTATAGAGAAAGAGACCCAGTACTTC
. . TRBJ2-7 TRBV28 CASMGTSEYEQYF TGTGCCAGCATGGGGACATCTGAATACGAGCAGTACTTC
TRBD1 . TRBJ2-6 TRBV7-9 CASSDRRTGVSGANVLTF TGTGCCAGCAGTGATCGTAGGACAGGAGTTTCTGGGGCCAACGTCCTGACTTTC
. . TRBJ1-1 TRBV19 CASTFTPGGTEAFF TGTGCCAGTACCTTCACGCCCGGGGGGACTGAAGCTTTCTTT
TRBD2 . TRBJ2-1 TRBV9 CASSVGQLAGSYNEQFF TGTGCCAGCAGCGTAGGTCAACTAGCGGGTTCCTACAATGAGCAGTTCTTC
. . TRBJ2-2 TRBV27 CASSFLPPGELFF TGTGCCAGCAGTTTCCTCCCCCCCGGGGAGCTGTTTTTT
. few TRBJ2-7 TRBV27 CASSWGYEQYF TGTGCCAGCAGTTGGGGCTACGAGCAGTACTTC
. . TRBJ1-1 TRBV30 CAWSVVGGDTEAFF TGTGCCTGGAGTGTAGTTGGCGGGGACACTGAAGCTTTCTTT
TRBD1 . TRBJ2-1 TRBV19 CASSMTGDYNEQFF TGTGCCAGTAGTATGACAGGGGATTACAATGAGCAGTTCTTC
. . TRBJ2-7 TRBV19 CASSTPRDSYEQYF TGTGCCAGTAGTACGCCCAGGGACTCCTACGAGCAGTACTTC
. . TRBJ2-7 TRBV5-6 CASSSGGSSYEQYF TGTGCCAGCAGCTCCGGGGGAAGCTCCTACGAGCAGTACTTC
. . TRBJ2-1 TRBV5-6 CASSLGRAPFEQFF TGTGCCAGCAGCTTAGGCAGGGCCCCTTTTGAGCAGTTCTTC
. once TRBJ1-2 TRBV27 CASSPVSLTLYGYTF TGTGCCAGCAGTCCCGTATCATTAACCCTCTATGGCTACACCTTC
. . TRBJ2-3 TRBV9 CASSVATTRTDTQYF TGTGCCAGCAGCGTAGCGACTACCCGCACAGATACGCAGTATTTT
. . TRBJ2-7 TRBV7-6 CASSLDQVSHEQYF TGTGCCAGCAGCTTAGATCAGGTTAGCCACGAGCAGTACTTC
. . TRBJ1-5 TRBV30 CAWSVSTPQPQHF TGTGCCTGGAGTGTATCAACGCCGCAGCCCCAGCATTTT
. . TRBJ1-3 TRBV6-1 CASSEAPLGVGNTIYF TGTGCCAGCAGTGAAGCGCCGTTGGGCGTTGGAAACACCATATATTTT
TRBD2 once TRBJ2-1 TRBV18 CASSPFTSGRAPYNEQFF TGTGCCAGCTCACCGTTTACTAGCGGGAGGGCGCCCTACAATGAGCAGTTCTTC
. . TRBJ1-1 TRBV4-1 CASSQDFSGRNTEAFF TGCGCCAGCAGCCAAGATTTCTCAGGAAGGAACACTGAAGCTTTCTTT
. few TRBJ1-2 TRBV4-2 CASSQVSREGYTF TGTGCCAGCAGCCAAGTTTCCAGGGAGGGCTACACCTTC
TRBD1 . TRBJ2-7 TRBV10-3 CAISDHGQGRGEQYF TGTGCCATCAGTGATCACGGACAGGGGCGGGGCGAGCAGTACTTC